The rows below give T cell receptor beta chains drawn from one sample of a study of human thymus T cells. Method: immunoSEQ multiplex PCR; TCRdb's copy keeps in-frame clones and lacks some. The sample carries tens of thousands of clones, 94% recorded once. The sample taken for sequencing was blood. The origin of the receptors is a boy under two years old with a congenital heart defect but otherwise immunologically healthy. Each CDR3 is given with its conserved first and last residue. Fields, in order: V gene, CDR3 length, D gene, J gene, CDR3 protein, CDR3 DNA. D genes are given only for firm matches.

>TRBV5-4|13|TRBD1|TRBJ1-2
CASSSERDSGYTF
TGTGCCAGCAGCTCGGAGAGGGACAGTGGCTACACCTTC
>TRBV18|15|NA|TRBJ2-3
CASSPAGAKTDTQYF
TGTGCCAGCTCACCGGCGGGGGCCAAAACAGATACGCAGTATTTT
>TRBV7-2|14|NA|TRBJ2-7
CASSSRAGTYEQYF
TGTGCCAGCAGCTCCCGGGCAGGCACCTACGAGCAGTACTTC
>TRBV19|15|TRBD1|TRBJ2-7
CASSSYGQATYEQYF
TGTGCCAGTAGTTCCTACGGACAGGCGACCTACGAGCAGTACTTC
>TRBV11-3|15|NA|TRBJ2-5
CASSPKQGPRGTQYF
TGTGCCAGCAGCCCTAAGCAGGGGCCACGCGGGACCCAGTACTTC
>TRBV6-1|11|TRBD1|TRBJ1-2
CASSADRGPLF
TGTGCCAGCAGCGCGGACAGGGGCCCTCTCTTC
>TRBV2|13|NA|TRBJ1-2
CASSGGNHYGYTF
TGTGCCAGCAGTGGAGGGAACCACTATGGCTACACCTTC
>TRBV28|15|NA|TRBJ2-3
CASSLIARGTDTQYF
TGTGCCAGCAGTTTAATAGCCAGGGGCACAGATACGCAGTATTTT
>TRBV10-3|13|NA|TRBJ2-7
CAIRDGGSYEQYF
TGTGCCATCCGGGACGGGGGCTCCTACGAGCAGTACTTC
>TRBV7-9|14|NA|TRBJ2-1
CASSLEWRHNEQFF
TGTGCCAGCAGCTTAGAATGGCGCCACAATGAGCAGTTCTTC
>TRBV9|15|NA|TRBJ2-5
CASSPRTVRGETQYF
TGTGCCAGCAGCCCCCGGACCGTCAGGGGCGAGACCCAGTACTTC
>TRBV25-1|13|NA|TRBJ1-3
CASSELGGNTIYF
TGTGCCAGCAGTGAATTGGGAGGAAACACCATATATTTT
>TRBV4-1|16|NA|TRBJ2-1
CASSQEPLWLLNEQFF
TGCGCCAGCAGCCAAGAGCCTTTGTGGCTCCTAAACGAGCAGTTCTTC
>TRBV19|15|TRBD1|TRBJ1-5
CASSIWDRGNQPQHF
TGTGCCAGTAGTATCTGGGACAGGGGCAATCAGCCCCAGCATTTT
>TRBV15|17|TRBD1|TRBJ2-1
CATSRSAGTGGYNEQFF
TGTGCCACCAGCAGAAGTGCCGGGACAGGGGGCTACAATGAGCAGTTCTTC
>TRBV27|13|NA|TRBJ1-5
CASSPSVGQPQHF
TGTGCCAGCAGTCCTTCGGTGGGTCAGCCCCAGCATTTT